This TCR beta chain was identified in a study of PD-L1 blockade in urothelial cancer. Looking at the study overall: Males with urothelial cancer arising in the bladder constituted most of the roughly 30 patients. Previous chemotherapy exposure amounted to 0 to 3 regimens for patients. Blood-derived samples held a median roughly 150,000 T cells.

Method: immunoSEQ multiplex PCR; TCRdb's copy keeps in-frame clones and lacks some. The table has tens of thousands of clones, about four fifths seen once. Pretreatment and on-treatment samples were taken, numbering 1 to 8 per patient. Trimming left V 5 bases short and J 7 bases short, with 11 bases between. The CDR3 loop spans 13 amino acids. The germline V gene has CDR1 SNHLY and CDR2 FYNNEI. The sequence came from a man aged 70 or older with urothelial cancer. This chain connects TRBV2 to TRBJ1-4; no clear D gene. Here the sequenced sample was PBMCs, taken around atezolizumab (anti-PD-L1) treatment. The chain's CDR3 is CASSQRPSEKLFF. Here the CDR3 DNA reads TGTGCCAGCAGTCAGCGGCCGTCTGAAAAACTGTTTTTT.